This entry is about one TCR beta chain. Its antigen is unidentified. The source of the sample is a study of cytomegalovirus exposure and HLA in healthy donors. Study as a whole: Most genotyped donors, roughly 83% of 300 to 400, had Caucasian-associated genetic ancestry. Points from the study as a whole: A later analysis linked roughly 17,000 TCR beta sequences to HLA alleles at 0.05 false discovery rate. Within the data, a cluster of highly shared sequence variants was likely a sequencing artifact. Presence/absence results assume similar sequencing depth per donor, which may not hold.

In the PCR, 60 Vbeta and 13 Jbeta primers were used. Measured with immunoSEQ multiplex PCR; TCRdb has only the in-frame clones, and not every one. Of 150,000 to 200,000 clones listed, roughly 85% are singletons. The V gene's germline CDR1 is SQVTM and CDR2 ANQGSEA. V dropped 7 bases and J dropped 1 base, with 12 bases sitting between them. There are 13 residues in the CDR3. This chain joins TRBV29-1 and TRBJ2-3; D perhaps matches TRBD1 (5 bases). Sequenced sample: PBMCs. The TCR sequence derives from a man aged 40-49 years in good health and CMV-seropositive. The CDR3 reads CSADSAGTDTQYF. CDR3 DNA: TGCAGCGCAGACAGTGCGGGCACAGATACGCAGTATTTT.